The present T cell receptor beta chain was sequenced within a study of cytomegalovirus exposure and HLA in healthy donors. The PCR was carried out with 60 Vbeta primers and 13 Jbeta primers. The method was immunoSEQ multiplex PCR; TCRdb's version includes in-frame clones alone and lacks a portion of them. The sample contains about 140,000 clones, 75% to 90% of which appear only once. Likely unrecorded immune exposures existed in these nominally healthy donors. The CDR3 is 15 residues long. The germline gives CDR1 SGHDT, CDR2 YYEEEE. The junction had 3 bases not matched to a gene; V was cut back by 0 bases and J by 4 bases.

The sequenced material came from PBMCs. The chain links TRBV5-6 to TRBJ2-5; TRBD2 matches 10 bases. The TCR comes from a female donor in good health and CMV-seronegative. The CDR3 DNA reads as TGTGCCAGCAGCTTGGGGACTAGCGGATCAGAGACCCAGTACTTC. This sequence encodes CASSLGTSGSETQYF.